The 25 T cell receptor beta chains listed next were all sequenced from one sample in a study of control samples from healthy donors and cancer patients. Sequencing used immunoSEQ multiplex PCR; TCRdb keeps in-frame clones, though not all of them. The table lists about 73,000 clones, roughly 94% of them singletons. Sequencing used blood. The receptors stem from a woman aged 40 to 49 in good health.

The chain links TRBV10-1 to TRBJ1-6; D gene unclear. The V end lost 0 bases, the J end lost 5 bases, and 8 bases lay between the germline ends. Per germline, CDR1 WNHNN and CDR2 SYGVQD (reference sequence). The CDR3 totals 15 residues. DNA for the CDR3: TGCGCCAGCAGTGAGTCGCCTCAGGATAATTCACCCCTCCACTTT. Protein sequence: CASSESPQDNSPLHF.

The rearrangement uses TRBV25-1 and TRBJ2-7; D gene ambiguous. V was clipped by 1 base and J by 2 bases, with 9 bases between them. CDR1 and CDR2 from the germline V gene are MGHDK and SYGVNS. The length of the CDR3 is 14 residues. In DNA, the CDR3 is TGTGCCAGCAGTGAATTTGAGATGCCCTACGAGCAGTACTTC. This translates into CASSEFEMPYEQYF.

V is TRBV7-8 and J is TRBJ2-7, with D perhaps matching TRBD1 (6 bases). The V gene's germline CDR1 is SGHVS and CDR2 FQNEAQ. Trimming removed 6 bases at V and 4 bases at J, with 10 bases between. This CDR3 has 12 amino acids. The CDR3 region has the DNA TGTGCCAGCAGTTGGACAGATTACGAGCAGTACTTC. Its protein product is CASSWTDYEQYF.

The V and J genes are TRBV7-9 and TRBJ1-1; TRBD1 might be the D (5 bases). Trimming pared 4 bases from V and 10 bases from J, leaving 25 bases between. This CDR3 contains 16 residues. Germline assignment: CDR1 SEHNR and CDR2 FQNEAQ (reference sequence). The CDR3 loop reads CASSSWGVTGNLGAFF. In DNA form, the CDR3 reads TGTGCCAGCAGCTCCTGGGGGGTGACGGGGAATCTCGGAGCTTTCTTT.

This rearrangement joins TRBV3-1 (or the pseudogene TRBV3-2) to TRBJ1-1; D is unclear. Germline CDR1 LGHDT, CDR2 YNNKEL (reference sequence). Trimming left V 3 bases short and J 6 bases short, with 11 bases between. CDR3 length equals 13 residues. CDR3: CASSQGREAEAFF. DNA for the CDR3: TGTGCCAGCAGCCAGGGGAGGGAGGCTGAAGCTTTCTTT.

This chain links TRBV6-4 with TRBJ1-2; possible D gene TRBD1, 6 bases. V lost 4 bases and J 8 bases, leaving 20 bases between the germline ends. CDR3 size: 15 residues. Germline CDR1 reads MRHNA; CDR2 reads SNTAGT. The CDR3 sequence: CASSGTTGTRGGYTF. The CDR3 DNA reads TGTGCCAGCAGTGGAACAACCGGGACACGCGGAGGCTACACCTTC.

This clone was counted only a few times. The chain joins TRBV7-2 to TRBJ2-5; D is uncertain. CDR1 is SGHTA and CDR2 is FQGNSA in the germline V gene. Trimming took off 5 bases at V and 7 bases at J, with 8 bases between the two ends. The CDR3 runs 11 residues. CDR3 DNA: TGTGCCAGCAGCCACCCTTGGACCCAGTACTTC. This encodes CASSHPWTQYF.

V gene TRBV3-1 (or the pseudogene TRBV3-2) combines with J gene TRBJ1-4; no definite D call. Germline assignment: CDR1 LGHDT and CDR2 YNNKEL (reference sequence). Trimming removed 4 bases from V and 8 bases from J, with 5 bases in between. The CDR3 contains 11 residues. This chain's CDR3 is CASSPREKLFF. CDR3 coding DNA: TGTGCCAGCAGCCCAAGGGAAAAACTGTTTTTT.

This chain links TRBV27 with TRBJ2-7, with D perhaps matching TRBD1 (6 bases). The CDR3 contains 14 residues. Germline CDR1 and CDR2: MNHEY and SMNVEV (reference sequence). With 4 bases removed from V and 3 bases from J, the gap between germline ends came to 13 bases. In nucleotides, the CDR3 is TGTGCCAGCAGTTCGTTCGGGACATTCTACGAGCAGTACTTC. The encoded protein is CASSSFGTFYEQYF.

This clone was counted between two and nine times. The gene calls are TRBV7-2 and TRBJ2-3, with TRBD2 matching 9 bases. After removal of 4 bases from V and 0 bases from J, the junction contained 11 bases not matched to a gene. The CDR3 sequence is 18 residues long. Germline CDR1 and CDR2: SGHTA and FQGNSA. Here the CDR3 DNA reads TGTGCCAGCAGCTCCCTCGATAGCGGGGGCCCCAGCACAGATACGCAGTATTTT. Protein: CASSSLDSGGPSTDTQYF.

The rearrangement uses TRBV2 and TRBJ2-7, with 8 bases that match TRBD2. CDR1 and CDR2 from the germline V gene are SNHLY and FYNNEI. The length of the CDR3 is 15 residues. V lost 4 bases, J lost 3 bases, and 8 bases stayed unmatched. CDR3 nucleotides: TGTGCCAGCAGTGTTAGCGGGGCGGTAAACTACGAGCAGTACTTC. Amino acids: CASSVSGAVNYEQYF.

The chain is built from TRBV10-1 and TRBJ1-5; possibly TRBD1 for D (5 bases). V lost 10 bases and J lost 9, with 22 bases in between. Germline V gives CDR1 WNHNN, CDR2 SYGVQD (reference sequence). This CDR3 is 14 amino acids long. The DNA of the CDR3 is TGCGCCACCACATCTAGCAGGGCAGGCGGGCCCCAGCATTTT. Translation gives CATTSSRAGGPQHF.

This chain uses TRBV7-2 with TRBJ2-2; D is unresolved. The CDR3 totals 13 residues. Germline V CDR1 and CDR2: SGHTA, FQGNSA. V was clipped by 2 bases and J by 5 bases, with 6 bases between them. The CDR3 DNA sequence: TGTGCCAGCAGCTTAACGGATACCGGGGAGCTGTTTTTT. It translates to CASSLTDTGELFF.

The CDR3 region is CASAPANTEAFF. The CDR3 bases are TGTGCCAGCGCCCCGGCGAACACTGAAGCTTTCTTT. The chain couples TRBV6-5 to TRBJ1-1; D call uncertain. V was cut by 8 bases and J by 1 base, with 8 bases left in between. Germline assignment: CDR1 MNHEY and CDR2 SVGAGI. The CDR3 has 12 residues.

CDR3 DNA sequence: TGTGCCAGCTCACCACCTGGACAGGGCCACAATGAGCAGTTCTTC. It yields the protein CASSPPGQGHNEQFF. V usage is TRBV18 and J usage is TRBJ2-1, with 8 bases lining up with TRBD1. J was trimmed by 5 bases and V by 0 bases; bases with no gene match: 3. Per germline, CDR1 KGHSH and CDR2 LQKENI. The CDR3 spans 15 residues.

The V and J genes are TRBV15 and TRBJ2-1; 11 nucleotides line up with TRBD2. This CDR3 has 14 amino acids. V lost 0 bases to trimming and J lost 14 bases; unmatched junction nucleotides: 6. CDR1 and CDR2 from the germline V gene are LNHNV and YYDKDF (reference sequence). This CDR3 is CATSRDGTTSGEFF. For the CDR3, the DNA is TGTGCCACCAGCAGAGACGGAACGACTAGCGGGGAGTTCTTC.

The CDR3 reads CASSFWQDGYTF. DNA for the CDR3: TGTGCCAGCAGTTTTTGGCAGGATGGCTACACCTTC. This chain links TRBV28 with TRBJ1-2; no definite D call. From germline, CDR1 is MDHEN and CDR2 SYDVKM. The CDR3 contains 12 residues. Trimming removed 3 bases from V and 6 bases from J, with 8 bases in between.

This chain joins TRBV11-1 and TRBJ1-1; D gene ambiguous. Germline assignment: CDR1 SGHAT and CDR2 FQDESV (reference sequence). Trimming took off 5 bases at V and 4 bases at J, with 8 bases between the two ends. The CDR3 has 12 residues. The CDR3 DNA reads as TGTGCCAGCAGCCATTTGCCCACTGAAGCTTTCTTT. Translating it yields CASSHLPTEAFF. Supplemented by reference TRBV11-1 and TRBJ1-1, the full variable domain reads EAEVAQSPRYKITEKSQAVAFWCDPISGHATLYWYRQILGQGPELLVQFQDESVVDDSQLPKDRFSAERLKGVDSTLKIQPAELGDSAMYLCASSHLPTEAFFGQGTRLTVV.

The chain has TRBV2 and TRBJ2-3; tentative D call: TRBD1 (6 bases). Trimming removed 9 bases at V and 5 bases at J, with 27 bases between. The CDR3 is 17 residues long. The V gene's germline CDR1 is SNHLY and CDR2 FYNNEI. CDR3 in amino acids: CARRGGALPDRGDTQYF. The DNA of the CDR3 is TGTGCCAGAAGAGGGGGAGCCCTACCTGACCGTGGAGATACGCAGTATTTT.

This clone appeared a single time. The V call is TRBV11-2, the J call TRBJ2-2, with 9 bases lining up with TRBD1. V shed 5 bases and J 6 bases; nucleotides not matched to a gene: 7. The CDR3 is 15 amino acids. Germline values: CDR1 SGHAT, CDR2 FQNNGV. The CDR3 reads CASSNRDRVAGELFF. For the CDR3, the DNA is TGTGCCAGCAGCAACCGGGACAGGGTGGCCGGGGAGCTGTTTTTT.

The rearrangement joins TRBV10-3 to TRBJ2-3; D is uncertain. With 6 bases removed from V and 2 bases from J, the gap between germline ends came to 9 bases. Germline loops: CDR1 ENHRY, CDR2 SYGVKD. The CDR3 is 13 residues long. The CDR3, as DNA: TGTGCCATCAGGCGGTCAATCACAGATACGCAGTATTTT. Residues: CAIRRSITDTQYF.

The chain carries TRBV13 and TRBJ1-1, with 8 nucleotides matching TRBD1. Per the germline V gene, CDR1 is PRHDT and CDR2 is FYEKMQ (reference sequence). Trimming at V came to 4 bases and at J to 4 bases, leaving 8 bases not matched to a gene. The CDR3 loop spans 15 amino acids. CDR3 nucleotide sequence: TGTGCCAGCAGCTATCTCAGGGGGCGGGGCACTGAAGCTTTCTTT. It encodes CASSYLRGRGTEAFF.

The V gene is TRBV19, the J gene TRBJ1-2, with unresolved D. V was shortened by 1 base and J by 2 bases, with 11 bases between the two germline ends. The V gene's germline CDR1 is LNHDA and CDR2 SQIVND (reference sequence). The CDR3 is made up of 15 amino acids. CDR3 nucleotide sequence: TGTGCCAGTAGTATAGTACCAAGACCCAACTATGGCTACACCTTC. Residues: CASSIVPRPNYGYTF.

The chain uses TRBV28 and TRBJ2-1; 13 bases line up with TRBD2. CDR1 is MDHEN, CDR2 SYDVKM, per germline. The CDR3 has 18 residues. The junction had 14 bases not matched to a gene; V was cut back by 7 bases and J by 5 bases. CDR3 in amino acids: CASTPLAGGPDGHNEQFF. The CDR3 DNA sequence: TGTGCCAGCACCCCACTAGCGGGGGGGCCAGACGGACACAATGAGCAGTTCTTC.

The chain uses TRBV6-4 and TRBJ1-6; no firm D call. Germline V gene sequence: CDR1 MRHNA, CDR2 SNTAGT. This CDR3 has 13 amino acids. V lost 4 bases to trimming and J lost 7 bases, with 8 bases between them. The CDR3 DNA is TGTGCCAGCAGTGCAACAGCCAATTCACCCCTCCACTTT. This sequence encodes CASSATANSPLHF.